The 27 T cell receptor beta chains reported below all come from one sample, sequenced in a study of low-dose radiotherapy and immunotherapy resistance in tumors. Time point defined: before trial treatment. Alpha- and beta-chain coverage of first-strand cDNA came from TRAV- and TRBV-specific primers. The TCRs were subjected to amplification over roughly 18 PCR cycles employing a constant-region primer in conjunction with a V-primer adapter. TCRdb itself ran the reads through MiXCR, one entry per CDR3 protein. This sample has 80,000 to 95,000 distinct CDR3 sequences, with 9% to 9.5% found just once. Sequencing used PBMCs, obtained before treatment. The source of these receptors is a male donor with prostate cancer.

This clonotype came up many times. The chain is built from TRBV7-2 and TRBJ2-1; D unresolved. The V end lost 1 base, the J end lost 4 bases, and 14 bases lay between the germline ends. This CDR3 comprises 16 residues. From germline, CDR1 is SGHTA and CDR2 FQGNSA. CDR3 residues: CASSLDPAPRYNEQFF. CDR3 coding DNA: TGTGCCAGCAGCTTAGACCCAGCGCCCAGATACAATGAGCAGTTCTTC.

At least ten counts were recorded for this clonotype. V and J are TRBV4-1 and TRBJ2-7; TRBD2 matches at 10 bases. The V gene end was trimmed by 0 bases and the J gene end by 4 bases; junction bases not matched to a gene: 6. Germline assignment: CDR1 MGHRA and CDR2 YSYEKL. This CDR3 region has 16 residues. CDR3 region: CASSQEPGLAIYEQYF. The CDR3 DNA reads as TGCGCCAGCAGCCAAGAGCCGGGACTAGCGATTTACGAGCAGTACTTC.

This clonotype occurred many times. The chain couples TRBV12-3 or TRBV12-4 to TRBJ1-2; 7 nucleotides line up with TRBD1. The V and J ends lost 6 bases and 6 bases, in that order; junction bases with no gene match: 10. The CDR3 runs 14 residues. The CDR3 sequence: CASSSQGSVHGYTF. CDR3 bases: TGTGCCAGCAGCTCACAGGGGTCGGTCCATGGCTACACCTTC.

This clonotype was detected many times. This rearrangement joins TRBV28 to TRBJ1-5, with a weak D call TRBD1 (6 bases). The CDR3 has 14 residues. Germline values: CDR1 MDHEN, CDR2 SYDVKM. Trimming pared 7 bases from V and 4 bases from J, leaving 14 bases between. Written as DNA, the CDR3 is TGTGCCAGCACTTTCCTAAGGGGGAATCAGCCCCAGCATTTT. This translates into CASTFLRGNQPQHF.

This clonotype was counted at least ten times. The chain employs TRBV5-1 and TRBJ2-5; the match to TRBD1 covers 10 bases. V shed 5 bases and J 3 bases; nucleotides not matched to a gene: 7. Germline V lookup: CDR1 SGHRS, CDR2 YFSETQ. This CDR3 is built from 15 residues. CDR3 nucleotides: TGCGCCAGCAGTCCACTCGGGACAGGGGAAGAGACCCAGTACTTC. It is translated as CASSPLGTGEETQYF.

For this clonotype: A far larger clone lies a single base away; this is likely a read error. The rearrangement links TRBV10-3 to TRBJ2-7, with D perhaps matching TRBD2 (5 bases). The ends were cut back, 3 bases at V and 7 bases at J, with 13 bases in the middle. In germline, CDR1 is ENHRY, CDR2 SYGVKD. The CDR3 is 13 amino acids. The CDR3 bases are TGTGCCATCAGTGAACCGGGGTACAATGAGCAGTACTTC. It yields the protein CAISEPGYNEQYF.

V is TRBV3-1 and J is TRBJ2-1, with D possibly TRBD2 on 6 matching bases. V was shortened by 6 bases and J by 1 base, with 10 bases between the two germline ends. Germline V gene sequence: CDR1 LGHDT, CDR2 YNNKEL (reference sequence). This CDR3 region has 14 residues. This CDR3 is CASRLSGSYNEQFF. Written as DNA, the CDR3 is TGTGCCAGCAGACTTAGCGGATCCTACAATGAGCAGTTCTTC.

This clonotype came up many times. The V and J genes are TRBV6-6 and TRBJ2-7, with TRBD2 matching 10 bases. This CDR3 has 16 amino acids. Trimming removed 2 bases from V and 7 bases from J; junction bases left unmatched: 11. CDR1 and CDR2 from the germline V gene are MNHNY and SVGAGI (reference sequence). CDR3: CASSYLLAGVPGEQYF. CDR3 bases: TGTGCCAGCAGTTACCTCCTAGCGGGAGTCCCTGGGGAGCAGTACTTC.

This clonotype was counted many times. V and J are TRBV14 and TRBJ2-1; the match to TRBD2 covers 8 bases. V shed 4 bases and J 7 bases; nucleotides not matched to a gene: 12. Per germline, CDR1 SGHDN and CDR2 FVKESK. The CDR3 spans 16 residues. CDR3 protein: CASSPQFGVAGNEQFF. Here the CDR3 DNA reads TGTGCCAGCAGCCCGCAGTTTGGAGTAGCGGGAAATGAGCAGTTCTTC.

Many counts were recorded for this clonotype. The DNA of the CDR3 is TGTGCCAGCAGTCCCGGGACAGATTCCTCTGGGGCCAACGTCCTGACTTTC. Translation gives CASSPGTDSSGANVLTF. This sequence joins TRBV6-2 or TRBV6-3 and TRBJ2-6; 7 bases fit TRBD1. The CDR3 is 17 amino acids. Trimming took 5 bases from V and 0 from J; bases not matched to a gene: 7. CDR1 and CDR2 from the germline V gene are MNHEY and SVGEGT.

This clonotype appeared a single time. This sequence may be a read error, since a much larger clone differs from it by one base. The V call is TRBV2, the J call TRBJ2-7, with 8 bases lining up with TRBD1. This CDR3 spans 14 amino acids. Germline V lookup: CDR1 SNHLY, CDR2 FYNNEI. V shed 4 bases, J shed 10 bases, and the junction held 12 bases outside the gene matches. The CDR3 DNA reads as TGTGCCAGCAGTGCTAGGACAGGGTCGCGGGATCAGTACTTC. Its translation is CASSARTGSRDQYF.

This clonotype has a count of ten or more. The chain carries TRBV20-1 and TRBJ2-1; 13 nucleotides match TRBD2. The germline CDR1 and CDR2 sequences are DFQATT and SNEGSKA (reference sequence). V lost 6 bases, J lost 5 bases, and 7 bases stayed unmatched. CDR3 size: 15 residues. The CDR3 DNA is TGCAGTGCCATTACCACTAGCGGGAGGGACAATGAGCAGTTCTTC. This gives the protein CSAITTSGRDNEQFF.

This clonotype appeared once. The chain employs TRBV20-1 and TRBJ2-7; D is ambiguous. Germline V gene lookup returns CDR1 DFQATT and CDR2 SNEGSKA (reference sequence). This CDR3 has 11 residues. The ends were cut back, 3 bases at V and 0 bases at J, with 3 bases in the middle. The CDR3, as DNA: TGCAGTGCTAGGCTCTCCTACGAGCAGTACTTC. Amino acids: CSARLSYEQYF.

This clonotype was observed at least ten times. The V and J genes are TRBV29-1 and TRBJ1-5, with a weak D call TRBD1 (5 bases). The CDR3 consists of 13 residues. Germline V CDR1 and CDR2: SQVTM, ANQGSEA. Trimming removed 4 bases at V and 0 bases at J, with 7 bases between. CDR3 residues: CSVGGNSNQPQHF. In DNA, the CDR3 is TGCAGCGTTGGGGGCAATAGCAATCAGCCCCAGCATTTT. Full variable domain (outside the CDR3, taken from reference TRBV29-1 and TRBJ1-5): SAVISQKPSRDICQRGTSLTIQCQVDSQVTMMFWYRQQPGQSLTLIATANQGSEATYESGFVIDKFPISRPNLTFSTLTVSNMSPEDSSIYLCSVGGNSNQPQHFGDGTRLSIL.

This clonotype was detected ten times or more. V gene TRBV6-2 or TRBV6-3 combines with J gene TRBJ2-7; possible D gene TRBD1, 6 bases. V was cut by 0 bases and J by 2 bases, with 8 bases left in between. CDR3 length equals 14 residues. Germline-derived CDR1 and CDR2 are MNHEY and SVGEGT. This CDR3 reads CASSYSGATYEQYF. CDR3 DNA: TGTGCCAGCAGTTACTCGGGGGCAACCTACGAGCAGTACTTC.

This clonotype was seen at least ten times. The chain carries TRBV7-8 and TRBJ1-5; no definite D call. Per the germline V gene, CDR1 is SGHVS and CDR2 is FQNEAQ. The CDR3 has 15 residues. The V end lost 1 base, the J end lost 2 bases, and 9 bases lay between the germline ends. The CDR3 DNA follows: TGTGCCAGCAGCTTAGGGACGGCAGGCAATCAGCCCCAGCATTTT. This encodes CASSLGTAGNQPQHF.

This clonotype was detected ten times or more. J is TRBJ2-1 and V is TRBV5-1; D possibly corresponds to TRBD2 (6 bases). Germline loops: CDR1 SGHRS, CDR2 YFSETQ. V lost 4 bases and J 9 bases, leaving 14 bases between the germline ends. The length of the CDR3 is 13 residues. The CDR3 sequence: CASSPGLKGEQFF. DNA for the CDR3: TGCGCCAGCAGCCCCGGACTAAAGGGTGAGCAGTTCTTC.

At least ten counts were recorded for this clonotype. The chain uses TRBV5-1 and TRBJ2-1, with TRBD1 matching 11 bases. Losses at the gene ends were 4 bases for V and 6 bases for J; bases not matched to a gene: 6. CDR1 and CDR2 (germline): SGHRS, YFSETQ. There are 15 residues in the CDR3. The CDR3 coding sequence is TGCGCCAGCAGCCCCCAGGGACAGGGGGGCAATGAGCAGTTCTTC. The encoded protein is CASSPQGQGGNEQFF.

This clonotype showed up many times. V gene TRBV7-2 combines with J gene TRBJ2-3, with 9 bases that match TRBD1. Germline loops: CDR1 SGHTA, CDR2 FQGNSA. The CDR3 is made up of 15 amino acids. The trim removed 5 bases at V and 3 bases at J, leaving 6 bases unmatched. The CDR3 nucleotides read TGTGCCAGCAGCCGACAGGGGGGCGGGACAGATACGCAGTATTTT. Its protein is CASSRQGGGTDTQYF.

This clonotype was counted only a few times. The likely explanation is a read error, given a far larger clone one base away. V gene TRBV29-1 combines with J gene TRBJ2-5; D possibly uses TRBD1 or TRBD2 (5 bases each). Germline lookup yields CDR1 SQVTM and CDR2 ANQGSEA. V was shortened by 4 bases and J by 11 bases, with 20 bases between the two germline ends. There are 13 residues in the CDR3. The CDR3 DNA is TGCAGCGTTGGGGGGAGCTCCTACAATGAGCAGTACTTC. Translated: CSVGGSSYNEQYF.

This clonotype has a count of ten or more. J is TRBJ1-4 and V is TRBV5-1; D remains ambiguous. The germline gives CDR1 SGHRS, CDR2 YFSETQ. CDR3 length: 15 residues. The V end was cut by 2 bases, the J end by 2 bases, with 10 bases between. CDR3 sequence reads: CASSFEGRTNEKLFF. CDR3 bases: TGCGCCAGCAGCTTTGAGGGTCGGACTAATGAAAAACTGTTTTTT.

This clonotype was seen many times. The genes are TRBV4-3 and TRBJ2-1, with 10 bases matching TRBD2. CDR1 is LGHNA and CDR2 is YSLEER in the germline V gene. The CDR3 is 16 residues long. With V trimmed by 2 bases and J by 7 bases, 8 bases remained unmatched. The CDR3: CASSQNLAGAGNEQFF. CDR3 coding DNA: TGCGCCAGCAGCCAAAACCTAGCGGGAGCGGGAAATGAGCAGTTCTTC.

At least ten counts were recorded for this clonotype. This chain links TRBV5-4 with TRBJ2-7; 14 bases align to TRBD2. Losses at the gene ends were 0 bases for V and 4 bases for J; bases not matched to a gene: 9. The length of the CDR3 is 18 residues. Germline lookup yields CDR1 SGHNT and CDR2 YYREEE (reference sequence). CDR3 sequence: CASSLDWGLAGEIYEQYF. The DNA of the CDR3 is TGTGCCAGCAGCTTGGATTGGGGACTAGCGGGAGAAATATACGAGCAGTACTTC.

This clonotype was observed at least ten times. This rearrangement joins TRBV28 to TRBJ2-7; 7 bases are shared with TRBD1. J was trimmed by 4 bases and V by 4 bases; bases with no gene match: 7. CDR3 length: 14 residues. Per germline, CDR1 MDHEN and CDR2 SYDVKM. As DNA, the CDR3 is TGTGCCAGCAGTTATCCGACAGGGCGGTACGAGCAGTACTTC. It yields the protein CASSYPTGRYEQYF.

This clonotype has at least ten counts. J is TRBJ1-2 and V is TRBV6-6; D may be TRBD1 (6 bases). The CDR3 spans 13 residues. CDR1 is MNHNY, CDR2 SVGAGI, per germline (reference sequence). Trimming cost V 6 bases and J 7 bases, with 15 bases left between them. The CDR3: CASSYQQGFGYTF. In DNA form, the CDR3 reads TGTGCCAGCAGCTACCAACAGGGATTTGGCTACACCTTC.

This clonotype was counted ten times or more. The CDR3: CASSFPGTGELFF. In DNA, the CDR3 is TGTGCCAGCAGTTTCCCGGGAACCGGGGAGCTGTTTTTT. The chain couples TRBV6-5 to TRBJ2-2, with D perhaps TRBD2 (5 bases). CDR1 is MNHEY and CDR2 is SVGAGI in the germline V gene. Trimming cost V 4 bases and J 5 bases, with 8 bases left between them. The CDR3 covers 13 residues.

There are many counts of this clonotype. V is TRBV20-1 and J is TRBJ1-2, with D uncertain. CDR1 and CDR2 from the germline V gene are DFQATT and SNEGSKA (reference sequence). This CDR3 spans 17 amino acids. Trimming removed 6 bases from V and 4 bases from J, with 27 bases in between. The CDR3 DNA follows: TGCAGTGCCGGGGAACAGTCCCAACGAAGATTGACCTATGGCTACACCTTC. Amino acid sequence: CSAGEQSQRRLTYGYTF.